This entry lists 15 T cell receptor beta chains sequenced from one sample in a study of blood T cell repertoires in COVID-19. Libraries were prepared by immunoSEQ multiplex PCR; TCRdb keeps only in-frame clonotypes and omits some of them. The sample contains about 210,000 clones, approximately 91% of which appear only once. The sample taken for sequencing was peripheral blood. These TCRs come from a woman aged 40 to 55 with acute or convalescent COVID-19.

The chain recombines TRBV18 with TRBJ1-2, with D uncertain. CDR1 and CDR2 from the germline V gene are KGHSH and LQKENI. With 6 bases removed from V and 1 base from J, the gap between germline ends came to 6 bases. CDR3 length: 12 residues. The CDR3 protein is CASSGNNYGYTF. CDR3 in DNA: TGTGCCAGCTCCGGGAATAACTATGGCTACACCTTC.

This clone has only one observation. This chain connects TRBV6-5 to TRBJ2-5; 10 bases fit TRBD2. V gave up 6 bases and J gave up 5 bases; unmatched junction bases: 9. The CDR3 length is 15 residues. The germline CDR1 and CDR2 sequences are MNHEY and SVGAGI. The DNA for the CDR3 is TGTGCCAGCAGGCCACACACAGCGGGGGGGGAGACCCAGTACTTC. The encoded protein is CASRPHTAGGETQYF.

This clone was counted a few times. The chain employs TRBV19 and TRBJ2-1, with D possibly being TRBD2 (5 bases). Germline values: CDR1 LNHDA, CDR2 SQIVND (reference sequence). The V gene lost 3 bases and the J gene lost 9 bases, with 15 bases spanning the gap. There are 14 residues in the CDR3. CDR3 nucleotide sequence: TGTGCCAGTAGTATTGCGGTAGCGACTGTTGAGCAGTTCTTC. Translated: CASSIAVATVEQFF.

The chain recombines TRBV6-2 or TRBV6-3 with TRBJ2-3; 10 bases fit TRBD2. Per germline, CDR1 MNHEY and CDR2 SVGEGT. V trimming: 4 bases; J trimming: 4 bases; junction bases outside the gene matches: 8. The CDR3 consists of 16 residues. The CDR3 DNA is TGTGCCAGCAGTTCCGGGCCTAGCGGGGGATCAGATACGCAGTATTTT. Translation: CASSSGPSGGSDTQYF.

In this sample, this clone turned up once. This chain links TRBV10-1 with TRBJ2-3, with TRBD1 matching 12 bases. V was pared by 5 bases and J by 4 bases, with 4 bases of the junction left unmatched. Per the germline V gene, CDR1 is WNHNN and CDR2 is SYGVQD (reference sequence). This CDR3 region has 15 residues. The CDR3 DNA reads TGCGCCAGCAGTCCCGGGACAGGGGGCGCAGATACGCAGTATTTT. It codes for CASSPGTGGADTQYF.

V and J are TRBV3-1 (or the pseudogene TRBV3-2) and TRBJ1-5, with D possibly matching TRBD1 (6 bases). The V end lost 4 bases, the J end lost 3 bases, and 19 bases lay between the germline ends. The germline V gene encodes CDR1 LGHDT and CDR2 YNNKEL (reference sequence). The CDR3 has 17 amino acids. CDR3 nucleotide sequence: TGTGCCAGCAGCCCCCGGCGGCAACAGGGTATCAATCAGCCCCAGCATTTT. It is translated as CASSPRRQQGINQPQHF.

CDR3 protein: CASSQYDSDNLNTEAFF. The CDR3 DNA sequence: TGTGCCAGCAGCCAATACGATTCCGACAACCTTAACACTGAAGCTTTCTTT. This chain connects TRBV4-2 to TRBJ1-1; no definite D call. V lost 2 bases and J lost 2, with 18 bases in between. Germline V gives CDR1 LGHNA, CDR2 YNFKEQ. CDR3 length: 17 residues.

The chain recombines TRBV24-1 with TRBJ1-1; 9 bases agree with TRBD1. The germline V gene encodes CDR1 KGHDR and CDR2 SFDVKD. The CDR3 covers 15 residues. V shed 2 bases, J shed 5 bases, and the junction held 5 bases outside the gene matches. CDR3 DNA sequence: TGTGCCACCAGTGATTGGGGACAGGGAGGGACTGAAGCTTTCTTT. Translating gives CATSDWGQGGTEAFF.

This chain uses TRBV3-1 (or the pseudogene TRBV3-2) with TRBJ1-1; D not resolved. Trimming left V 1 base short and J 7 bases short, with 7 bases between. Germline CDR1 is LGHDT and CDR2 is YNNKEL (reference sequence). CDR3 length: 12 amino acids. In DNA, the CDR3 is TGTGCCAGCAGCCAAGGAACCAGTGAAGCTTTCTTT. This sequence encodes CASSQGTSEAFF.

CDR3 protein: CASSFETGKFNEQFF. In DNA, the CDR3 is TGTGCCAGTAGTTTCGAGACAGGGAAGTTCAATGAGCAGTTCTTC. The rearrangement joins TRBV19 to TRBJ2-1; 7 bases align to TRBD1. Germline V gene data show CDR1 as LNHDA and CDR2 as SQIVND (reference sequence). The CDR3 sequence is 15 residues long. V shed 5 bases and J 6 bases; nucleotides not matched to a gene: 10.

The CDR3 DNA sequence: TGCGCCAGCATTCGGATGTACAGGGCATCCAATGAGCAGTTCTTC. Amino acids: CASIRMYRASNEQFF. This chain joins TRBV5-1 and TRBJ2-1; D is possibly TRBD1 (6 bases). Germline V CDR1 and CDR2: SGHRS, YFSETQ. The CDR3 has 15 residues. Trimming took 6 bases from V and 6 from J, leaving 19 bases between them.

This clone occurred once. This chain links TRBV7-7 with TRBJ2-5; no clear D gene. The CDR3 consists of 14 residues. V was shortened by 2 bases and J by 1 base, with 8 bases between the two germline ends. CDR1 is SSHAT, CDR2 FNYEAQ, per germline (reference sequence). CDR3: CASSLNSSQETQYF. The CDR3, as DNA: TGTGCCAGCAGCTTAAACTCTAGCCAAGAGACCCAGTACTTC.

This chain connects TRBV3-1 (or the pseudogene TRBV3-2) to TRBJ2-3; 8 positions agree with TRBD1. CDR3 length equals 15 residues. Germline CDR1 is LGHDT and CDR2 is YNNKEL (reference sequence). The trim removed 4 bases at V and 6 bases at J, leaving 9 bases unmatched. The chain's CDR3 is CASSLRTGPMDTQYF. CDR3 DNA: TGTGCCAGCAGCCTTCGGACAGGGCCCATGGATACGCAGTATTTT.

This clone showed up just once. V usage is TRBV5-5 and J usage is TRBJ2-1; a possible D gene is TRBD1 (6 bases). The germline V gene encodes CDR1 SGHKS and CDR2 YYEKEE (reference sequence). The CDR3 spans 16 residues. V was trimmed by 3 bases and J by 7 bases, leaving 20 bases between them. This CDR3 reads CASSYPGAGTLNEQFF. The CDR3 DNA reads TGTGCCAGCAGCTACCCCGGTGCTGGGACACTTAATGAGCAGTTCTTC.

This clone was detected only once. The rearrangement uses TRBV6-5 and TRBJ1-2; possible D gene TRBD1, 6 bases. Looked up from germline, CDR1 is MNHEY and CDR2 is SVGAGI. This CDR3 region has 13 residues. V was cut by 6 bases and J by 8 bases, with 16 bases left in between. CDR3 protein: CASSYTGPEGYTF. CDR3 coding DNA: TGTGCCAGCAGCTATACAGGGCCTGAAGGCTACACCTTC.